This TCR beta chain was sequenced in a study of T cells expressing NK-cell markers. Across the whole study: Of eight sequenced donors, seven were HCMV-seropositive and one HCMV-seronegative. Whole-study findings and limits: Dominant NKG2C+ clonotype frequencies of about 1.0-7.0% of CD8+ T cells were measured in over 5 donors. Researchers report these clonotypes also headed the CD3+CD56-NKG2C+ fraction in several donors.

This CDR3 comprises 17 residues. A note on this clonotype: The antigen is unknown.

In generating TCR beta cDNA, 5'RACE template switching with UMIs was used. TCRdb re-called the 5' RACE reads and catalogs CDR3 proteins one per entry, DNA excluded. The record lists 500,000 to 700,000 distinct CDR3 sequences, of which the ten most abundant hold 3% to 4.5%. The gene calls are TRBV12-3 or TRBV12-4 and TRBJ2-1; TCRdb's assignment of TRBD2 cannot be checked, as there is no DNA. The receptor's source is a man younger than 30 in good health. The sequenced sample was blood T cells: a sorted CD56 or NKG2C T cell subset, CD4+ or CD8+ T cells, or bulk PBMC T cells (not recorded which). The CDR3: CASSLGLRLAGAGEQFF.